This T cell receptor beta chain was sequenced for a study of blood T cells in healthy people across ages. Study observations and caveats: Total diversity from one million sequenced T cells was likely underestimated. Per million T cells, TCR beta diversity dropped roughly linearly as age increased.

A note on this clonotype: Its antigen is unidentified.

Primed by a sample-barcoded 5' primer and a J-beta primer mix, a second PCR proceeded for about 7 to 11 cycles. TCRdb re-called the 5' RACE reads with MiXCR, one entry per CDR3 protein. The sample has fewer than 1,000,000 distinct CDR3 sequences; around 43% are singletons. Each donor was a healthy Caucasian individual from Russia, aged roughly 6 to 95. Every participating donor contributed about 10 milliliters of peripheral blood through a draw. The receptor comes from a man aged 55 to 70 in good health. The material sequenced was blood.

CDR3 sequence: CASMVNRDRVNEQYF. DNA for the CDR3: TGTGCCAGCATGGTTAACCGGGACAGGGTTAACGAGCAGTACTTC. The chain joins TRBV27 to TRBJ2-7; 9 positions match TRBD1. CDR3 length: 15 residues. The J segment lost 5 bases and the V segment lost 7 bases, leaving 12 bases of the junction unmatched. The germline CDR1 and CDR2 sequences are MNHEY and SMNVEV (reference sequence).